The entry below gives a single T cell receptor (beta chain) sequence along with its context. What it binds is unknown. These data originate in a study of beta chain features in type 1 diabetes. Study-level points and caveats: Compared with healthy donors, patients appeared to share more similar naive, central memory and regulatory TCRB repertoires. The study found moderately but significantly shorter TCRB CDR3s in all four CD4+ subsets of Type 1 diabetes patients.

The V end was cut by 5 bases, the J end by 3 bases, with 17 bases between. This CDR3 comprises 15 residues. Per germline, CDR1 MNHEY and CDR2 SVGAGI. Every bit of the isolated RNA underwent reverse transcription, so sequencing read expressed TCRB transcripts. Reads from naive, central memory and regulatory T cell samples averaged about 3.9 million. The repertoire was sequenced with immunoSEQ multiplex PCR; TCRdb's copy has only in-frame clones and lacks some. This sample has approximately 600,000 clones; around 12% occur once, and the top ten carry roughly 0.11%. The single heparinised draw taken from each donor contained roughly 100 mL of blood on average.

The specimen was naive CD4+ T cells from blood. The sequence derives from a man aged 25 to 40 with type 1 diabetes. The rearrangement joins TRBV6-5 to TRBJ2-7; unclear D gene. The CDR3 DNA reads TGTGCCAGCAGTGCTCGGTCTGGGGTCCGCTACGAGCAGTACTTC. Its protein product is CASSARSGVRYEQYF.